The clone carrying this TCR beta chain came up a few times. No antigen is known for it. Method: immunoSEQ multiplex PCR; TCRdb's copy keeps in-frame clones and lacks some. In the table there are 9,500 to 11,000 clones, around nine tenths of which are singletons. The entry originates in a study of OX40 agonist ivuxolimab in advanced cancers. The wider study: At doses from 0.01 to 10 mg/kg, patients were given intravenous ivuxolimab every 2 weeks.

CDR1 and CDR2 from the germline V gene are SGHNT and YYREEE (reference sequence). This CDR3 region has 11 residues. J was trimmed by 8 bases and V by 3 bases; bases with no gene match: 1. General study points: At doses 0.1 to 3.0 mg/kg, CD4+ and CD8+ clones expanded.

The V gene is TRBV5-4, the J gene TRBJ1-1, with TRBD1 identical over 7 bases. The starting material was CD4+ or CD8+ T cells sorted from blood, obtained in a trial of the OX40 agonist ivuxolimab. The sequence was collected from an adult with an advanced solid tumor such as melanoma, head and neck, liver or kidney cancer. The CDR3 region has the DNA TGTGCCAGCAGCTCCAGGGGGGAAGCTTTCTTT. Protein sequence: CASSSRGEAFF. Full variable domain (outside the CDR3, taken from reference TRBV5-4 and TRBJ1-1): ETGVTQSPTHLIKTRGQQVTLRCSSQSGHNTVSWYQQALGQGPQFIFQYYREEENGRGNFPPRFSGLQFPNYSSELNVNALELDDSALYLCASSSRGEAFFGQGTRLTVV.